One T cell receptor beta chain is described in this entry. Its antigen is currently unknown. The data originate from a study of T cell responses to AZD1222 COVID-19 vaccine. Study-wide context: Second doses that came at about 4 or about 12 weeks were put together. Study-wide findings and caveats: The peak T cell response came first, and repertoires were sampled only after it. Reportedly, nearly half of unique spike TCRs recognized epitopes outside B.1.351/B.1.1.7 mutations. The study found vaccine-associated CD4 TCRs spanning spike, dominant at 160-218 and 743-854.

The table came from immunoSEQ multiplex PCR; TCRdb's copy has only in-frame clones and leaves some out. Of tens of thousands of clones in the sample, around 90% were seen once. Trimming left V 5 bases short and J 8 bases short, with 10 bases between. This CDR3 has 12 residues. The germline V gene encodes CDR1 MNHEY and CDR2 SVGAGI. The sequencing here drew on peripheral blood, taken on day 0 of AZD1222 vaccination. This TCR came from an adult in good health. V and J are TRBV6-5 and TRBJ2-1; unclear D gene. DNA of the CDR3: TGTGCCAGCAGTACGGCTCTCGATGAGCAGTTCTTC. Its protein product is CASSTALDEQFF.